Listed here are 21 T cell receptor beta chains from one sample, sequenced in a study of beta chain features in type 1 diabetes. The whole isolated RNA underwent reverse transcription, so sequencing captured expressed TCRB transcripts. Here immunoSEQ multiplex PCR was the method, and the copy in TCRdb shows in-frame clones only, minus some. The sample has 300,000 or so clones, approximately 8% seen once; the top ten hold roughly 0.44%. The sample consisted of central memory CD4+ T cells from blood. These receptors originate from a woman aged 18-29 years in good health.

This clone was counted between two and nine times. The chain recombines TRBV2 with TRBJ2-5, with TRBD1 identical over 12 bases. The CDR3 has 14 amino acids. V shed 8 bases, J shed 4 bases, and the junction held 5 bases outside the gene matches. CDR1 SNHLY and CDR2 FYNNEI come from the germline V gene. CDR3 DNA sequence: TGTGCCAGCGCCAAGGGACAGGGGGCAGAGACCCAGTACTTC. This gives the protein CASAKGQGAETQYF.

This clone was seen more than once but under ten times. CDR3 region: CASSPGQGAGELFF. CDR3 in DNA: TGTGCCAGCAGCCCCGGGCAGGGTGCCGGGGAGCTGTTTTTT. The rearrangement uses TRBV11-3 and TRBJ2-2; TRBD1 is a possible D gene (5 bases). Trimming removed 5 bases at V and 6 bases at J, with 13 bases between. The CDR3 contains 14 residues. Germline V gene lookup returns CDR1 SGHNT and CDR2 YENEEA.

This clone was recorded a few times. Here the CDR3 reads CASSLLGQGNGYTF. The CDR3 DNA sequence: TGTGCCAGCAGCTTATTGGGACAGGGAAACGGCTACACCTTC. The chain links TRBV11-2 to TRBJ1-2; 9 bases line up with TRBD1. Per the germline V gene, CDR1 is SGHAT and CDR2 is FQNNGV. The CDR3 length is 14 residues. Trimming removed 2 bases from V and 8 bases from J; junction bases left unmatched: 6.

A few counts support this clone. V gene TRBV29-1 combines with J gene TRBJ2-2; D remains unclear. Germline assignment: CDR1 SQVTM and CDR2 ANQGSEA. This CDR3 spans 13 amino acids. V gave up 5 bases and J gave up 1 base, with 8 bases separating them. CDR3 loop: CSVLPGNTGELFF. The CDR3 bases are TGCAGCGTTCTTCCAGGGAACACCGGGGAGCTGTTTTTT.

This clone showed up just a few times. The rearrangement links TRBV4-1 to TRBJ2-1; tentatively, D is TRBD1 (7 bases). This CDR3 is 16 amino acids long. Deletions cut 3 bases from V and 7 bases from J, with 19 bases between. The germline V gene has CDR1 MGHRA and CDR2 YSYEKL. In nucleotides, the CDR3 is TGCGCCAGCAGCCAGTCGAACAGGGGACTCATTAATGAGCAGTTCTTC. Its translation is CASSQSNRGLINEQFF.

Only a few counts were recorded for this clone. The chain couples TRBV7-2 to TRBJ2-7; D unclear. Per the germline V gene, CDR1 is SGHTA and CDR2 is FQGNSA. The CDR3 covers 12 residues. V was pared by 5 bases and J by 4 bases, with 9 bases between. The CDR3 DNA sequence: TGTGCCAGCAGCGCCACCCAGTACGAGCAGTACTTC. The encoded protein is CASSATQYEQYF.

The gene calls are TRBV9 and TRBJ2-7; D not certain. CDR1 is SGDLS and CDR2 is YYNGEE in the germline V gene. V lost 8 bases and J 0 bases, leaving 15 bases between the germline ends. The CDR3 contains 14 residues. The CDR3 coding sequence is TGTGCCAGTACATTTAGCAGACACTCCTACGAGCAGTACTTC. It translates to CASTFSRHSYEQYF.

This clone has ten or more counts. For the CDR3, the DNA is TGCGCCAGCAGCGGTGGGAGATCTGGGGCCAACGTCCTGACTTTC. Encoded protein: CASSGGRSGANVLTF. V gene TRBV5-1 combines with J gene TRBJ2-6, with D tentatively TRBD2 (5 bases). Germline lookup yields CDR1 SGHRS and CDR2 YFSETQ. Trimming removed 4 bases from V and 1 base from J, with 9 bases in between. The length of the CDR3 is 15 residues.

This clone was detected a few times. The chain has TRBV4-3 and TRBJ2-5; D might be TRBD1 or TRBD2, each matching 7 bases. V was shortened by 0 bases and J by 5 bases, with 19 bases between the two germline ends. This CDR3 contains 17 residues. Per germline, CDR1 LGHNA and CDR2 YSLEER. The CDR3 DNA follows: TGCGCCAGCAGCCAAGAATTTGGCGGGAGACAGGGCGAGACCCAGTACTTC. Encoded protein: CASSQEFGGRQGETQYF.

This chain links TRBV4-3 with TRBJ2-5; possibly TRBD1 for D (5 bases). The CDR3 consists of 15 residues. CDR1 is LGHNA and CDR2 is YSLEER in the germline V gene. V was shortened by 0 bases and J by 4 bases, with 12 bases between the two germline ends. The CDR3 nucleotides are TGCGCCAGCAGCCAAGAAGTTGGAAGGGGAGAGACCCAGTACTTC. This sequence encodes CASSQEVGRGETQYF.

V and J are TRBV4-1 and TRBJ2-3, with D perhaps TRBD2 (5 bases). The CDR3 is 14 residues long. In germline, CDR1 is MGHRA, CDR2 YSYEKL. The ends were cut back, 0 bases at V and 4 bases at J, with 8 bases in the middle. As DNA, the CDR3 is TGCGCCAGCAGCCAAGAGGAGGTAGCAGATACGCAGTATTTT. It yields the protein CASSQEEVADTQYF.

The chain links TRBV18 to TRBJ2-7, with TRBD2 matching 7 bases. Germline trimming cut 3 bases from V and 1 base from J; bases unmatched to any gene: 3. Germline V gene sequence: CDR1 KGHSH, CDR2 LQKENI. The CDR3 is 14 amino acids. The CDR3 DNA sequence: TGTGCCAGCTCACCCAAGCGGGATTCCTACGAGCAGTACTTC. Its protein is CASSPKRDSYEQYF. The variable domain in full, with the rest retrieved from reference TRBV18 and TRBJ2-7, is NAGVMQNPRHLVRRRGQEARLRCSPMKGHSHVYWYRQLPEEGLKFMVYLQKENIIDESGMPKERFSAEFPKEGPSILRIQQVVRGDSAAYFCASSPKRDSYEQYFGPGTRLTVT.

The rearrangement uses TRBV5-4 and TRBJ2-1, with 7 positions matching TRBD1. The CDR3 is 17 residues long. Per germline, CDR1 SGHNT and CDR2 YYREEE (reference sequence). The V segment lost 0 bases and the J segment 1 base; nucleotides outside the gene matches: 7. CDR3 sequence reads: CASSLAGKGASYNEQFF. Written as DNA, the CDR3 is TGTGCCAGCAGCTTGGCAGGGAAGGGGGCGTCCTACAATGAGCAGTTCTTC.

This chain links TRBV28 with TRBJ1-1; 7 nucleotides agree with TRBD1. The CDR3 has 14 amino acids. Germline V lookup: CDR1 MDHEN, CDR2 SYDVKM. The V gene end was trimmed by 5 bases and the J gene end by 3 bases; junction bases not matched to a gene: 6. CDR3 residues: CASSRDSLYTEAFF. CDR3 sequence (DNA): TGTGCCAGCAGTCGGGACAGTTTGTACACTGAAGCTTTCTTT.

The sample holds many counts of this clone. The chain uses TRBV9 and TRBJ2-1, with 9 positions matching TRBD2. Germline V gene sequence: CDR1 SGDLS, CDR2 YYNGEE. CDR3 length: 15 amino acids. V was clipped by 0 bases and J by 5 bases; unmatched bases: 3. Here the CDR3 reads CASSVDQREDNEQFF. The CDR3 DNA reads as TGTGCCAGCAGCGTAGATCAGCGGGAGGACAATGAGCAGTTCTTC. Using reference TRBV9 and TRBJ2-1 for the parts outside the CDR3, the full variable domain is DSGVTQTPKHLITATGQRVTLRCSPRSGDLSVYWYQQSLDQGLQFLIQYYNGEERAKGNILERFSAQQFPDLHSELNLSSLELGDSALYFCASSVDQREDNEQFFGPGTRLTVL.

The V and J genes are TRBV28 and TRBJ2-2; D gene ambiguous. CDR1 MDHEN and CDR2 SYDVKM come from the germline V gene. The V gene lost 10 bases and the J gene lost 0 bases, with 9 bases spanning the gap. This CDR3 is 13 amino acids long. The CDR3 region is CATKTTNTGELFF. The CDR3 coding sequence is TGTGCCACGAAGACAACGAACACCGGGGAGCTGTTTTTT.

The sample holds a few counts of this clone. V and J are TRBV5-6 and TRBJ1-2; 8 nucleotides line up with TRBD1. With 1 base clipped from V and 2 bases from J, the junction kept 1 base outside the gene matches. The CDR3 is 14 amino acids. Germline V gene lookup returns CDR1 SGHDT and CDR2 YYEEEE. The CDR3 reads CASSLQGANYGYTF. The CDR3 DNA sequence: TGTGCCAGCAGCTTGCAGGGGGCGAACTATGGCTACACCTTC.

Only a few counts were recorded for this clone. The rearrangement uses TRBV14 and TRBJ2-2; D possibly matches TRBD1 or TRBD2 (5 bases each). V was trimmed by 2 bases and J by 4 bases, leaving 11 bases between them. The CDR3 has 15 amino acids. The germline CDR1 and CDR2 sequences are SGHDN and FVKESK. The CDR3 sequence: CASSQQRTLTGELFF. The DNA of the CDR3 is TGTGCCAGCAGCCAACAGCGGACACTCACCGGGGAGCTGTTTTTT.

The V gene is TRBV6-6, the J gene TRBJ2-3; D is uncertain. CDR1 is MNHNY and CDR2 is SVGAGI in the germline V gene (reference sequence). Trimming stripped 5 bases from V and 5 bases from J, with 8 bases between. The length of the CDR3 is 12 residues. CDR3 loop: CASSKQRDTQYF. CDR3 nucleotide sequence: TGTGCCAGCAGTAAACAAAGAGATACGCAGTATTTT.

This clone was counted a few times. The chain recombines TRBV15 with TRBJ2-1; no clear D. Germline CDR1 reads LNHNV; CDR2 reads YYDKDF (reference sequence). The V end lost 3 bases, the J end lost 7 bases, and 13 bases lay between the germline ends. CDR3 length: 14 amino acids. CDR3 sequence (DNA): TGTGCCACCAGCAGGGGTAGGAACGGGAATGAGCAGTTCTTC. Translated, it gives CATSRGRNGNEQFF.

The CDR3 DNA reads as TGTGCCAGCACCGTCTCTACAGCAACCAATGAGCAGTTCTTC. Amino acid sequence: CASTVSTATNEQFF. This chain joins TRBV11-2 and TRBJ2-1; D ambiguous. Per germline, CDR1 SGHAT and CDR2 FQNNGV. With 7 bases removed from V and 6 bases from J, the gap between germline ends came to 16 bases. The CDR3 runs to 14 residues.